The 30 T cell receptor beta chains given below trace back to one sample, sequenced in a study of T cell changes during pregnancy in multiple sclerosis. Clones were sequenced by immunoSEQ multiplex PCR, and TCRdb holds only the in-frame ones, with some missing. This table has fewer than 60,000 clones, approximately 91% appearing once. The specimen comprised peripheral blood, sampled in the second trimester of pregnancy. The receptor set was obtained from a female donor with multiple sclerosis, enrolled in a pregnancy study.

The chain combines TRBV6-1 with TRBJ1-4, with 7 bases lining up with TRBD1. V shed 4 bases and J 17 bases; nucleotides not matched to a gene: 13. The CDR3 is 13 amino acids. In germline, CDR1 is MNHNS, CDR2 SASEGT. CDR3 DNA sequence: TGTGCCAGCAGTGCCATCCCGTGGGACAGAAGATTTTTT. Its translation is CASSAIPWDRRFF.

This clone was seen a few times. The chain links TRBV7-3 to TRBJ1-1; D is ambiguous. Germline loops: CDR1 SGHTA, CDR2 FQGTGA. The ends were cut back, 1 base at V and 3 bases at J, with 6 bases in the middle. CDR3 length: 13 residues. Here the CDR3 DNA reads TGTGCCAGCAGCTTAATGGGCGACACTGAAGCTTTCTTT. This gives the protein CASSLMGDTEAFF.

The chain uses TRBV7-2 and TRBJ1-4; D remains ambiguous. Trimming cost V 4 bases and J 3 bases, with 9 bases left between them. Per the germline V gene, CDR1 is SGHTA and CDR2 is FQGNSA. This CDR3 is 14 amino acids long. The CDR3 nucleotides read TGTGCCAGCAGCTCGACTTCGGCTAATGAAAAACTGTTTTTT. Its protein product is CASSSTSANEKLFF. Combining the CDR3 with reference TRBV7-2 and TRBJ1-4 gives the whole variable domain GAGVSQSPSNKVTEKGKDVELRCDPISGHTALYWYRQSLGQGLEFLIYFQGNSAPDKSGLPSDRFSAERTGGSVSTLTIQRTQQEDSAVYLCASSSTSANEKLFFGSGTQLSVL.

The V and J genes are TRBV30 and TRBJ1-2; 8 bases agree with TRBD1. Trimming removed 3 bases from V and 8 bases from J; junction bases left unmatched: 8. The CDR3 has 13 residues. Germline CDR1 and CDR2: GTSNPN and SVGIG (reference sequence). The CDR3 nucleotides are TGTGCCTGGAGCTTGGCAGGGGGCGGCGGCTACACCTTC. It yields the protein CAWSLAGGGGYTF.

The rearrangement joins TRBV2 to TRBJ1-6, with D unclear. Trimming stripped 0 bases from V and 13 bases from J, with 7 bases between. Germline V lookup: CDR1 SNHLY, CDR2 FYNNEI. CDR3 size: 12 residues. CDR3 region: CASSEAGVPLHF. CDR3 nucleotide sequence: TGTGCCAGCAGTGAAGCGGGCGTTCCCCTCCACTTT.

This sequence joins TRBV27 and TRBJ2-2; 7 bases agree with TRBD1. The CDR3 sequence is 16 residues long. Germline V lookup: CDR1 MNHEY, CDR2 SMNVEV (reference sequence). J lost 5 bases, V lost 6 bases, and 12 bases had no gene match. This CDR3 is CASRPQTGLGTGELFF. CDR3 DNA sequence: TGTGCCAGCAGACCTCAGACAGGGTTGGGGACCGGGGAGCTGTTTTTT.

The chain uses TRBV19 and TRBJ1-5; D might be TRBD1 (5 bases). V shed 6 bases and J shed 0 bases, with 21 bases lying between them. Germline CDR1 LNHDA, CDR2 SQIVND (reference sequence). The CDR3 has 18 residues. Here the CDR3 reads CASRGPTGRRYSNQPQHF. In nucleotides, the CDR3 is TGTGCCAGTAGGGGGCCGACTGGGCGGAGATATAGCAATCAGCCCCAGCATTTT.

CDR3 protein: CASSLRGPGRTAETQYF. CDR3 coding DNA: TGTGCCAGCAGCTTAAGGGGCCCCGGCCGGACAGCTGAGACCCAGTACTTC. The rearrangement joins TRBV7-8 to TRBJ2-5; TRBD1 is a possible D gene (6 bases). CDR3 length: 17 amino acids. With 2 bases removed from V and 5 bases from J, the gap between germline ends came to 21 bases. Germline CDR1 SGHVS, CDR2 FQNEAQ.

This chain connects TRBV19 to TRBJ1-1; the D is unclear. CDR1 is LNHDA, CDR2 SQIVND, per germline (reference sequence). The ends were cut back, 3 bases at V and 1 base at J, with 6 bases in the middle. The CDR3 is made up of 13 amino acids. CDR3 amino acids: CASSITANTEAFF. The CDR3 DNA sequence: TGTGCCAGTAGTATTACAGCGAACACTGAAGCTTTCTTT.

The chain combines TRBV9 with TRBJ2-3, with TRBD1 identical over 7 bases. The CDR3 consists of 15 residues. The V and J ends lost 4 bases and 3 bases, in that order; junction bases with no gene match: 8. Germline CDR1 and CDR2: SGDLS and YYNGEE. Here the CDR3 reads CASSTEQGRTDTQYF. CDR3 nucleotide sequence: TGTGCCAGCAGCACGGAACAGGGGCGGACAGATACGCAGTATTTT.

This clone came up once. This chain joins TRBV5-1 and TRBJ1-1; D gene uncertain. This CDR3 has 13 amino acids. CDR1 is SGHRS, CDR2 YFSETQ, per germline. The V and J ends lost 7 bases and 1 base respectively, with 11 bases between them. DNA of the CDR3: TGCGCCAGCCAACTGCTCTCGAACACTGAAGCTTTCTTT. Protein: CASQLLSNTEAFF.

The chain employs TRBV2 and TRBJ1-2, with no clear D. CDR1 is SNHLY, CDR2 FYNNEI, per germline. The CDR3 is 13 residues long. The ends were cut back, 2 bases at V and 8 bases at J, with 12 bases in the middle. CDR3 coding DNA: TGTGCCAGCAGTGAAATACAAGCGAAGGGCTACACCTTC. Its translation: CASSEIQAKGYTF.

This clone has only one observation. V usage is TRBV4-1 and J usage is TRBJ1-1; no clear D gene. Trimming removed 4 bases from V and 0 bases from J, with 6 bases in between. In germline, CDR1 is MGHRA, CDR2 YSYEKL. The CDR3 contains 13 residues. Written as DNA, the CDR3 is TGCGCCAGCAGCCTATTAATGAACACTGAAGCTTTCTTT. This translates into CASSLLMNTEAFF.

This clone was seen only once. This chain links TRBV23-1 with TRBJ2-7; D remains unclear. TRBV23-1 is filed as an ORF, its function uncertain. This CDR3 has 15 amino acids. Trimming shortened V by 4 bases and J by 0 bases, and 13 bases separated the two germline ends. The CDR3 reads CASSLTVQSSYEQYF. The CDR3 DNA reads TGCGCCAGCAGTCTTACAGTCCAAAGCTCCTACGAGCAGTACTTC.

The rearrangement uses TRBV27 and TRBJ1-2; D is unclear. Trimming took 5 bases from V and 8 from J, leaving 15 bases between them. Germline V CDR1 and CDR2: MNHEY, SMNVEV (reference sequence). The CDR3 sequence is 13 residues long. CDR3 amino acids: CASSQTGSRGYTF. For the CDR3, the DNA is TGTGCCAGCAGTCAAACGGGGAGTCGGGGCTACACCTTC.

This rearrangement joins TRBV9 to TRBJ2-2; tentatively, D is TRBD2 (5 bases). The CDR3 has 15 residues. V was shortened by 2 bases and J by 5 bases, with 13 bases between the two germline ends. From germline, CDR1 is SGDLS and CDR2 YYNGEE. The CDR3 spells CASSVGPSKTGELFF. The CDR3, as DNA: TGTGCCAGCAGCGTGGGTCCTAGCAAGACCGGGGAGCTGTTTTTT.

The chain recombines TRBV5-4 with TRBJ2-1; 8 bases fit TRBD1. CDR1 SGHNT and CDR2 YYREEE come from the germline V gene (reference sequence). This CDR3 contains 16 residues. With V trimmed by 3 bases and J by 3 bases, 8 bases remained unmatched. CDR3 in DNA: TGTGCCAGCAGCTATCAGACAGGGGCAATCTACAATGAGCAGTTCTTC. Protein sequence: CASSYQTGAIYNEQFF.

This sequence joins TRBV30 and TRBJ2-7, with a possible D match to TRBD1 (5 bases). The CDR3 loop spans 15 amino acids. Germline V gene lookup returns CDR1 GTSNPN and CDR2 SVGIG (reference sequence). With 3 bases removed from V and 5 bases from J, the gap between germline ends came to 20 bases. The CDR3 DNA is TGTGCCTGGAGGAGAAGACAGAACCTCCCTGACGAGCAGTACTTC. This translates into CAWRRRQNLPDEQYF. Drawing the rest from reference TRBV30 and TRBJ2-7, the complete variable domain is SQTIHQWPATLVQPVGSPLSLECTVEGTSNPNLYWYRQAAGRGLQLLFYSVGIGQISSEVPQNLSASRPQDRQFILSSKKLLLSDSGFYLCAWRRRQNLPDEQYFGPGTRLTVT.

The genes are TRBV20-1 and TRBJ1-1; no definite D call. Germline CDR1 DFQATT, CDR2 SNEGSKA (reference sequence). This CDR3 has 8 residues. CDR3 nucleotides: TGCAGCGGGGAAGGAGCTTTCTTT. It yields the protein CSGEGAFF.

The chain has TRBV4-2 and TRBJ2-1; 11 bases match TRBD1. With V trimmed by 0 bases and J by 9 bases, 7 bases remained unmatched. The CDR3 covers 16 residues. Germline V CDR1 and CDR2: LGHNA, YNFKEQ. The CDR3, as DNA: TGTGCCAGCAGCCAAGATGAGGGGACAGGGGGGGGTGAGCAGTTCTTC. Translating it yields CASSQDEGTGGGEQFF.

The rearrangement joins TRBV2 to TRBJ2-3, with TRBD1 as a possible D gene (5 bases). V was cut by 3 bases and J by 5 bases, with 15 bases left in between. This CDR3 region has 15 residues. Germline CDR1 SNHLY, CDR2 FYNNEI. DNA for the CDR3: TGTGCCAGCAGTGACAGGGTACATGCTATAGATACGCAGTATTTT. This encodes CASSDRVHAIDTQYF.

The rearrangement uses TRBV9 and TRBJ1-3, with D possibly TRBD1 on 6 matching bases. Germline CDR1 is SGDLS and CDR2 is YYNGEE. Trimming left V 4 bases short and J 0 bases short, with 11 bases between. The CDR3 is 15 amino acids. CDR3 loop: CASSPTTGSGNTIYF. CDR3 DNA sequence: TGTGCCAGCAGCCCCACGACAGGCTCTGGAAACACCATATATTTT.

V is TRBV7-6 and J is TRBJ1-2; D remains unclear. CDR1 is SGHVS and CDR2 is FNYEAQ in the germline V gene. The CDR3 sequence is 12 residues long. V was trimmed by 5 bases and J by 7 bases, leaving 11 bases between them. In nucleotides, the CDR3 is TGTGCCAGCAGCCCCCGGGGAGTTGGCTACACCTTC. It codes for CASSPRGVGYTF.

The chain employs TRBV5-1 and TRBJ2-3, with 9 nucleotides matching TRBD2. This CDR3 is 12 amino acids long. The germline V gene encodes CDR1 SGHRS and CDR2 YFSETQ. The V segment lost 8 bases and the J segment 4 bases; nucleotides outside the gene matches: 2. The CDR3 nucleotides are TGCGCCAGACGGACTAGCGCAGATACGCAGTATTTT. Amino acid sequence: CARRTSADTQYF.

This chain links TRBV7-9 with TRBJ2-3; D not certain. Looked up from germline, CDR1 is SEHNR and CDR2 is FQNEAQ (reference sequence). The CDR3 is 12 amino acids. V was trimmed by 5 bases and J by 4 bases, leaving 7 bases between them. The DNA of the CDR3 is TGTGCCAGCAGCCCGGTTGCAGATACGCAGTATTTT. Its translation: CASSPVADTQYF.

The genes are TRBV7-9 and TRBJ1-4; TRBD1 aligns across 11 bases. V lost 5 bases to trimming and J lost 5 bases; unmatched junction nucleotides: 1. Germline loops: CDR1 SEHNR, CDR2 FQNEAQ (reference sequence). The CDR3 runs 14 residues. The CDR3 region has the DNA TGTGCCAGCAGCAGGGACAGGGGGAATGAAAAACTGTTTTTT. Protein: CASSRDRGNEKLFF.

This rearrangement joins TRBV5-1 to TRBJ2-1; TRBD2 is a possible D gene (6 bases). Germline V gene lookup returns CDR1 SGHRS and CDR2 YFSETQ. The germline V and J ends were trimmed by 7 bases and 6 bases, with 17 bases remaining between them. CDR3 length: 14 amino acids. The CDR3 sequence: CASGLIGLINEQFF. DNA for the CDR3: TGCGCCAGCGGTCTGATAGGACTAATCAATGAGCAGTTCTTC. Drawing the rest from reference TRBV5-1 and TRBJ2-1, the complete variable domain is KAGVTQTPRYLIKTRGQQVTLSCSPISGHRSVSWYQQTPGQGLQFLFEYFSETQRNKGNFPGRFSGRQFSNSRSEMNVSTLELGDSALYLCASGLIGLINEQFFGPGTRLTVL.

This clone was found once. The chain recombines TRBV9 with TRBJ1-1; the D gene is possibly TRBD1 (6 bases). Germline loops: CDR1 SGDLS, CDR2 YYNGEE. Trimming left V 2 bases short and J 1 base short, with 12 bases between. CDR3 length: 15 residues. CDR3 in amino acids: CASSVRDTRNTEAFF. The DNA for the CDR3 is TGTGCCAGCAGCGTTCGGGACACCCGGAACACTGAAGCTTTCTTT.

The chain carries TRBV4-1 and TRBJ1-2; 12 bases align to TRBD1. J gave up 12 bases and V 4 bases, and 9 bases lay outside the gene matches. CDR1 and CDR2 from the germline V gene are MGHRA and YSYEKL. There are 14 residues in the CDR3. CDR3 loop: CASSPGQGAMVNTF. CDR3 sequence (DNA): TGCGCCAGCAGCCCGGGACAGGGGGCGATGGTAAACACCTTC.

The rearrangement uses TRBV7-9 and TRBJ2-5; D may be TRBD2 (6 bases). V lost 5 bases and J 4 bases, leaving 14 bases between the germline ends. CDR3 length: 14 amino acids. CDR1 is SEHNR, CDR2 FQNEAQ, per germline (reference sequence). In DNA form, the CDR3 reads TGTGCCAGCAGCCTAGGGAGGTCTACAGAGACCCAGTACTTC. Its translation: CASSLGRSTETQYF. The whole variable domain, filled in from reference TRBV7-9 and TRBJ2-5, reads DTGVSQNPRHKITKRGQNVTFRCDPISEHNRLYWYRQTLGQGPEFLTYFQNEAQLEKSRLLSDRFSAERPKGSFSTLEIQRTEQGDSAMYLCASSLGRSTETQYFGPGTRLLVL.